Below are 11 T cell receptor beta chains sequenced from a single sample in a study of T cells in Graves' hyperthyroidism and ophthalmopathy. Researchers took RNA transcripts and amplified the TCR beta CDR3 regions from them. Primed by the HTBI set, a first-round RT-PCR was run on the TCR CDR3. TCRdb analysed the multiplex PCR reads with MiXCR anew, one entry per CDR3 protein. Here the sample spans some 550,000 distinct CDR3 sequences, around 20% being singletons. The sample comprised blood. These receptors originate from a man younger than 30 with Graves' hyperthyroidism.

Concerning this clonotype itself: The junction does not match germline at one end; this may be a read error. This sequence joins TRBV12-3 or TRBV12-4 and TRBJ2-5, with D tentatively TRBD2 (5 bases). There are 15 residues in the CDR3. CDR3 DNA sequence: TGTGCCAGCAGTCCGGGAACAGCGATCCAAGAGGCCCAGTACTTC. Amino acids: CASSPGTAIQEAQYF.

This clonotype was detected a few times. The chain employs TRBV4-1 and TRBJ1-1; possibly TRBD1 for D (6 bases). Per germline, CDR1 MGHRA and CDR2 YSYEKL. The CDR3 has 15 amino acids. Trimming removed 0 bases at V and 8 bases at J, with 16 bases between. The CDR3 DNA is TGCGCCAGCAGCCAAGAGGGCGCGGGGGCTTGGGAAGCTTTCTTT. Protein product: CASSQEGAGAWEAFF.

This clonotype was seen only a few times. The chain uses TRBV4-1 and TRBJ1-5; maybe TRBD1 (5 bases). V was trimmed by 4 bases and J by 7 bases, leaving 20 bases between them. Germline V gives CDR1 MGHRA, CDR2 YSYEKL. This CDR3 is 16 amino acids long. The CDR3 sequence: CASSLLGEGGGQPQHF. CDR3 in DNA: TGCGCCAGCAGCCTCCTCGGCGAGGGTGGGGGACAGCCCCAGCATTTT.

This clonotype was seen many times. The J gene is TRBJ2-7, the V gene TRBV28; possible D gene TRBD1, 5 bases. CDR3 length equals 12 residues. V was pared by 6 bases and J by 2 bases, with 8 bases between. Germline V CDR1 and CDR2: MDHEN, SYDVKM. Here the CDR3 reads CASRPGTYEQYF. CDR3 nucleotide sequence: TGTGCCAGCAGGCCAGGGACCTACGAGCAGTACTTC.

The genes are TRBV2 and TRBJ1-1, with D unresolved. Germline V gene sequence: CDR1 SNHLY, CDR2 FYNNEI. The V end was cut by 8 bases, the J end by 7 bases, with 8 bases between. There are 10 residues in the CDR3. CDR3 sequence (DNA): TGTGCCAGCCTTGGTAGTGAAGCTTTCTTT. This codes for CASLGSEAFF.

The rearrangement uses TRBV27 and TRBJ2-7; 7 bases fit TRBD1. V lost 5 bases and J lost 5; bases outside the gene matches: 9. The germline V gene encodes CDR1 MNHEY and CDR2 SMNVEV (reference sequence). This CDR3 comprises 14 residues. This CDR3 reads CASSISTGVDEQYF. The CDR3, as DNA: TGTGCCAGCAGTATCTCCACAGGGGTGGACGAGCAGTACTTC.

This clonotype was detected many times. The chain couples TRBV27 to TRBJ2-7, with 10 bases aligning to TRBD1. Per germline, CDR1 MNHEY and CDR2 SMNVEV (reference sequence). V was pared by 6 bases and J by 4 bases, with 6 bases of the junction left unmatched. The CDR3 length is 14 residues. CDR3 nucleotides: TGTGCCAGCAGCCCCAGGGACAGGGGTTACGAGCAGTACTTC. Its protein is CASSPRDRGYEQYF.

This clonotype was picked up many times. The chain combines TRBV19 with TRBJ1-5; D is possibly TRBD1 (5 bases). Per the germline V gene, CDR1 is LNHDA and CDR2 is SQIVND (reference sequence). Trimming shortened V by 6 bases and J by 7 bases, and 16 bases separated the two germline ends. CDR3 length: 14 residues. CDR3 bases: TGTGCCAGTAGCGGGACGGGGAAATGGCAGCCCCAGCATTTT. Translated, it gives CASSGTGKWQPQHF.

This clonotype appeared a few times. This sequence joins TRBV5-1 and TRBJ2-5, with D hard to call. The V end was cut by 4 bases, the J end by 2 bases, with 12 bases between. The CDR3 loop spans 14 amino acids. Germline V gene lookup returns CDR1 SGHRS and CDR2 YFSETQ. CDR3 DNA sequence: TGCGCCAGCAGCCCGTCTGAATGGCAAGAGACCCAGTACTTC. It specifies CASSPSEWQETQYF.

This clonotype was picked up many times. The CDR3 DNA follows: TGTGCCAGCAGGGCATCTGGGGGAGGCCTAAACACCGGGGAGCTGTTTTTT. Translation gives CASRASGGGLNTGELFF. This chain connects TRBV6-4 to TRBJ2-2; D is possibly TRBD2 (6 bases). CDR3 length equals 17 residues. Trimming took off 6 bases at V and 2 bases at J, with 19 bases between the two ends. Germline CDR1 MRHNA, CDR2 SNTAGT.

This clonotype showed up just a few times. The gene calls are TRBV5-1 and TRBJ2-4; perhaps D is TRBD1 or TRBD2 (5 bases each). CDR1 SGHRS and CDR2 YFSETQ come from the germline V gene. V dropped 0 bases and J dropped 5 bases, with 15 bases sitting between them. The CDR3 contains 16 residues. The CDR3 nucleotides are TGCGCCAGCAGCTTGGGGGACGGTAGAGCTCAAAACATTCAGTACTTC. Amino acids: CASSLGDGRAQNIQYF.